Below are 16 T cell receptor beta chains sequenced from a single sample in a study of blood T cell repertoires in COVID-19. Method: immunoSEQ multiplex PCR; TCRdb's copy keeps in-frame clones and lacks some. The sample contains 150,000 to 200,000 clones, more than 75% of which appear only once. Specimen: peripheral blood. Every receptor here comes from a man aged 40-49 years with active or convalescent COVID-19.

The chain combines TRBV11-2 with TRBJ2-5; 9 positions agree with TRBD1. CDR1 and CDR2 (germline): SGHAT, FQNNGV. This CDR3 has 16 amino acids. The V segment lost 4 bases and the J segment 5 bases; nucleotides outside the gene matches: 11. In nucleotides, the CDR3 is TGTGCCAGCAGCTCCACCGGGACAGGGAGGTGGGAGACCCAGTACTTC. Translated, it gives CASSSTGTGRWETQYF.

The chain combines TRBV28 with TRBJ2-7; D might be TRBD1 (6 bases). This CDR3 has 15 amino acids. Germline CDR1 and CDR2: MDHEN and SYDVKM. V shed 6 bases and J shed 1 base, with 16 bases lying between them. The CDR3 here is CASRAQGTLSYEQYF. The CDR3 DNA sequence: TGTGCCAGCAGGGCGCAGGGGACACTATCCTACGAGCAGTACTTC.

This clone was seen a single time. The chain combines TRBV7-2 with TRBJ1-1; 8 nucleotides line up with TRBD1. The germline V gene has CDR1 SGHTA and CDR2 FQGNSA. V lost 1 base, J lost 1 base, and 2 bases stayed unmatched. The CDR3 covers 15 residues. The CDR3 loop is CASSLDGQGNTEAFF. The CDR3 nucleotides read TGTGCCAGCAGCTTAGATGGACAGGGGAACACTGAAGCTTTCTTT.

The J gene is TRBJ2-1, the V gene TRBV7-3; tentative D call: TRBD2 (5 bases). Germline CDR1 and CDR2: SGHTA and FQGTGA. Trimming cost V 5 bases and J 7 bases, with 12 bases left between them. The CDR3 contains 13 residues. The CDR3 reads CASSLLGENEQFF. The CDR3 nucleotides are TGTGCCAGCAGCCTCCTCGGGGAGAATGAGCAGTTCTTC.

The table lists this clone with a count of one. The rearrangement links TRBV4-1 to TRBJ2-5; TRBD1 aligns across 8 bases. The ends lost 1 base at V and 4 bases at J; junction bases unmatched: 5. The CDR3 loop spans 15 amino acids. The germline V gene encodes CDR1 MGHRA and CDR2 YSYEKL. The CDR3 here is CASSQGDRQTETQYF. The CDR3 DNA reads TGCGCCAGCAGCCAAGGGGACAGGCAGACAGAGACCCAGTACTTC.

The genes are TRBV7-3 and TRBJ1-1; D not certain. The V end was cut by 0 bases, the J end by 6 bases, with 8 bases between. This CDR3 contains 13 residues. Per germline, CDR1 SGHTA and CDR2 FQGTGA. CDR3 DNA sequence: TGTGCCAGCAGCTTAACACCGGGGTCTGAAGCTTTCTTT. Amino acids: CASSLTPGSEAFF.

The chain is built from TRBV3-1 (or the pseudogene TRBV3-2) and TRBJ1-2, with 7 bases aligning to TRBD1. V shed 0 bases and J 7 bases; nucleotides not matched to a gene: 17. The length of the CDR3 is 18 residues. From germline, CDR1 is LGHDT and CDR2 YNNKEL (reference sequence). CDR3 amino acids: CASSQDAGTGTEYPGYTF. The CDR3 DNA reads TGTGCCAGCAGCCAAGATGCAGGTACCGGGACAGAGTATCCTGGCTACACCTTC.

The chain combines TRBV24-1 with TRBJ2-7; 8 nucleotides align to TRBD1. Germline-derived CDR1 and CDR2 are KGHDR and SFDVKD. Losses at the gene ends were 6 bases for V and 7 bases for J; bases not matched to a gene: 10. The CDR3 loop spans 14 amino acids. CDR3 nucleotide sequence: TGTGCCACCAGTCGCGGACAGGGAGTTGAAGAGCAGTACTTC. Protein sequence: CATSRGQGVEEQYF.

The chain carries TRBV2 and TRBJ2-1; TRBD2 matches 9 bases. Germline V gene lookup returns CDR1 SNHLY and CDR2 FYNNEI. With V trimmed by 4 bases and J by 10 bases, 11 bases remained unmatched. This CDR3 is 15 amino acids long. CDR3 in amino acids: CASSAIPGTSKEQFF. DNA for the CDR3: TGTGCCAGCAGTGCTATCCCCGGGACTAGCAAGGAGCAGTTCTTC.

The V and J genes are TRBV4-3 and TRBJ1-3, with D hard to call. Trimming removed 0 bases at V and 0 bases at J, with 6 bases between. There are 15 residues in the CDR3. Germline values: CDR1 LGHNA, CDR2 YSLEER. Here the CDR3 reads CASSQERDSGNTIYF. In DNA, the CDR3 is TGCGCCAGCAGCCAAGAACGAGACTCTGGAAACACCATATATTTT.

The CDR3: CASSLVSWELAKNIQYF. The CDR3 DNA reads TGTGCCAGCAGCTTAGTGTCGTGGGAGCTAGCCAAAAACATTCAGTACTTC. This chain connects TRBV11-2 to TRBJ2-4, with D perhaps matching TRBD2 (5 bases). The CDR3 has 17 amino acids. V was shortened by 1 base and J by 0 bases, with 13 bases between the two germline ends. Germline V gene lookup returns CDR1 SGHAT and CDR2 FQNNGV.

Notes on this clone: Other DNA sequences within the sample encode an identical CDR3. The chain joins TRBV12-3 or TRBV12-4 to TRBJ2-3, with D perhaps TRBD2 (5 bases). Between the trimmed V and J ends, which lost 6 bases and 1 base, there was a span of 8 bases. The CDR3 is 13 amino acids. The CDR3 DNA reads as TGTGCCAGCAGCCCCGGGGGCACAGATACGCAGTATTTT. Translated: CASSPGGTDTQYF.

CDR3 in DNA: TGCAGCGTTGGGGCAGGGGCCTACGAGCAGTACTTC. It encodes CSVGAGAYEQYF. This sequence joins TRBV29-1 and TRBJ2-7; TRBD1 might be the D (6 bases). The V gene's germline CDR1 is SQVTM and CDR2 ANQGSEA. This CDR3 region has 12 residues. The V end was cut by 4 bases, the J end by 2 bases, with 9 bases between.

This chain links TRBV4-2 with TRBJ2-3; TRBD2 matches at 11 bases. V lost 0 bases and J lost 4; bases outside the gene matches: 6. The V gene's germline CDR1 is LGHNA and CDR2 YNFKEQ. This CDR3 is built from 17 residues. The CDR3 DNA sequence: TGTGCCAGCAGCCAAGATTTAGCGGGGGGGCCGGCAGATACGCAGTATTTT. Its protein is CASSQDLAGGPADTQYF.

This clone was observed a few times. The genes are TRBV19 and TRBJ1-5; 8 nucleotides match TRBD1. The CDR3 is 15 residues long. Trimming took 3 bases from V and 4 from J; bases not matched to a gene: 5. Germline CDR1 LNHDA, CDR2 SQIVND (reference sequence). CDR3 sequence (DNA): TGTGCCAGTAGTATTGTCCAGGGGGCGAATCAGCCCCAGCATTTT. Protein sequence: CASSIVQGANQPQHF. Drawing the rest from reference TRBV19 and TRBJ1-5, the complete variable domain is DGGITQSPKYLFRKEGQNVTLSCEQNLNHDAMYWYRQDPGQGLRLIYYSQIVNDFQKGDIAEGYSVSREKKESFPLTVTSAQKNPTAFYLCASSIVQGANQPQHFGDGTRLSIL.

V usage is TRBV6-5 and J usage is TRBJ1-2; TRBD1 matches at 7 bases. This CDR3 has 14 amino acids. J lost 2 bases, V lost 8 bases, and 8 bases had no gene match. CDR1 and CDR2 from the germline V gene are MNHEY and SVGAGI. Here the CDR3 reads CASFEQGRNYGYTF. DNA for the CDR3: TGTGCCAGCTTTGAACAGGGGAGGAACTATGGCTACACCTTC.